This note documents a single T cell receptor beta chain sequence. The entry originates in a study of blood T cell repertoires in COVID-19. Per germline, CDR1 GTSNPN and CDR2 SVGIG (reference sequence). The CDR3 contains 13 residues. Trimming took off 2 bases at V and 9 bases at J, with 14 bases between the two ends. TCRdb keeps only in-frame clones here, not all; method: immunoSEQ multiplex PCR. The sample yields about 200,000 clones, roughly 80% seen once. The sample comprised peripheral blood. The J gene is TRBJ2-4, the V gene TRBV30; weak D call: TRBD2 (5 bases). This TCR came from a woman over 75 with acute or convalescent COVID-19. Here the CDR3 reads CAWSSGTGSIQYF. The CDR3 coding sequence is TGTGCCTGGAGTTCGGGCACGGGATCCATTCAGTACTTC.